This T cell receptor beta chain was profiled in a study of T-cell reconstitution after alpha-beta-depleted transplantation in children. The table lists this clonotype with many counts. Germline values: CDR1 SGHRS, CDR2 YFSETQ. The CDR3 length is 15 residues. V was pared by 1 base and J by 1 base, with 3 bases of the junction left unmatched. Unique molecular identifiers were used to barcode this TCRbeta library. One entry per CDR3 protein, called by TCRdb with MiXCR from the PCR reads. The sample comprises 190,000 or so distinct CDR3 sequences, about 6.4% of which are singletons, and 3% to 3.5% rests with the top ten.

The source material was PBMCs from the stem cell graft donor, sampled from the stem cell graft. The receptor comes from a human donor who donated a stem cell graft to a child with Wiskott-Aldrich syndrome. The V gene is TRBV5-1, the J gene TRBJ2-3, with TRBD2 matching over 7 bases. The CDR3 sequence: CASSLREVGTDTQYF. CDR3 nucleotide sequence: TGCGCCAGCAGCTTGCGGGAGGTCGGCACAGATACGCAGTATTTT.